The source of this T cell receptor beta chain is a study of CD8 T cells in ankylosing spondylitis. Germline V CDR1 and CDR2: DFQATT, SNEGSKA (reference sequence). The CDR3 sequence is 17 residues long. Trimming took 0 bases from V and 0 from J, leaving 15 bases between them. TCRdb re-called the 5' RACE reads with MiXCR, one entry per CDR3 protein. The sample has about 340,000 distinct CDR3 sequences; about 15% are singletons. This clonotype was detected a few times. V usage is TRBV20-1 and J usage is TRBJ1-3; D possibly corresponds to TRBD1 (5 bases). The sample was blood, either unsorted or a sorted T cell fraction (not recorded which). The origin of this receptor is a male donor with ankylosing spondylitis or in good health (not recorded which). CDR3 DNA sequence: TGCAGTGCTAGAGATCCTTCAGCAGGGCTCTCTGGAAACACCATATATTTT. Encoded protein: CSARDPSAGLSGNTIYF.